Detailed here is one T cell receptor (beta chain). The method was immunoSEQ multiplex PCR; TCRdb's version includes in-frame clones alone and lacks a portion of them. The sample consists of roughly 36,000 clones, approximately 87% of them appearing once. The sample comes from a study of lymphopenia after photon versus proton radiotherapy. Germline loops: CDR1 GTSNPN, CDR2 SVGIG (reference sequence). Trimming took off 0 bases at V and 3 bases at J, with 10 bases between the two ends. CDR3 length: 14 amino acids. The rearrangement joins TRBV30 to TRBJ2-3, with no clear D. The TCR was taken from a woman between 45 and 65 years old with pancreatic cancer. The source was peripheral blood, collected from a patient treated with photon-based radiotherapy. DNA of the CDR3: TGTGCCTGGAGTGTTCAGGATTGGACAGATACGCAGTATTTT. Translated: CAWSVQDWTDTQYF. Full variable domain (remainder filled in from reference TRBV30 and TRBJ2-3): SQTIHQWPATLVQPVGSPLSLECTVEGTSNPNLYWYRQAAGRGLQLLFYSVGIGQISSEVPQNLSASRPQDRQFILSSKKLLLSDSGFYLCAWSVQDWTDTQYFGPGTRLTVL.